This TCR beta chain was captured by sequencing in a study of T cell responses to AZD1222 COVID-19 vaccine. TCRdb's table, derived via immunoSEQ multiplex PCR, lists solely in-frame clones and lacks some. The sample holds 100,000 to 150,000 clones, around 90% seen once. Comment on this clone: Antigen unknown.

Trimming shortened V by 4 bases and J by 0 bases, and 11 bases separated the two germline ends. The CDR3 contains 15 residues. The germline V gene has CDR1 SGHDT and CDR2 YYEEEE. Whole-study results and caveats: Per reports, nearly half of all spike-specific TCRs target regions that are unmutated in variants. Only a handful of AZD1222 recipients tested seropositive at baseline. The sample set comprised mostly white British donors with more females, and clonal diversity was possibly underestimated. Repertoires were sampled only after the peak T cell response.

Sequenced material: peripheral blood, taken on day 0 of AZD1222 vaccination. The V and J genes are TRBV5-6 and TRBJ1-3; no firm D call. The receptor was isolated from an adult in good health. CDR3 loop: CASSSRYYSGNTIYF. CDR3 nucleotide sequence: TGTGCCAGCAGCAGTAGATACTACTCTGGAAACACCATATATTTT.